The clone carrying this T cell receptor beta chain was counted only a few times. This sample stems from a study of blood T cell repertoires in COVID-19. At the level of the study: Italy, Spain and the United States were the sources of the convalescent and acute COVID-19 samples. Sample material is recorded as cDNA or gDNA derived from T cells, B-cell-depleted T cells, or PBMCs.

In the authors' methods: Amplifying reference gene primers gave estimates of nucleated cell counts. Profiled with immunoSEQ multiplex PCR; TCRdb holds only in-frame clones, not every one. V and J calls and clone size come straight from that table; D and trimming were deduced from the DNA. This table has 350,000 to 450,000 clones, 85% appearing once. Trimming left V 2 bases short and J 2 bases short, with 10 bases between. The CDR3 length is 14 residues. Looked up from germline, CDR1 is SGHDN and CDR2 is FVKESK. This chain connects TRBV14 to TRBJ2-7; unclear D gene. The TCR originated in a woman younger than 30 with acute or convalescent COVID-19. The sequencing sample was made of peripheral blood. The CDR3 is CASSQSGWTYEQYF. The CDR3 DNA reads as TGTGCCAGCAGCCAATCGGGTTGGACCTACGAGCAGTACTTC.